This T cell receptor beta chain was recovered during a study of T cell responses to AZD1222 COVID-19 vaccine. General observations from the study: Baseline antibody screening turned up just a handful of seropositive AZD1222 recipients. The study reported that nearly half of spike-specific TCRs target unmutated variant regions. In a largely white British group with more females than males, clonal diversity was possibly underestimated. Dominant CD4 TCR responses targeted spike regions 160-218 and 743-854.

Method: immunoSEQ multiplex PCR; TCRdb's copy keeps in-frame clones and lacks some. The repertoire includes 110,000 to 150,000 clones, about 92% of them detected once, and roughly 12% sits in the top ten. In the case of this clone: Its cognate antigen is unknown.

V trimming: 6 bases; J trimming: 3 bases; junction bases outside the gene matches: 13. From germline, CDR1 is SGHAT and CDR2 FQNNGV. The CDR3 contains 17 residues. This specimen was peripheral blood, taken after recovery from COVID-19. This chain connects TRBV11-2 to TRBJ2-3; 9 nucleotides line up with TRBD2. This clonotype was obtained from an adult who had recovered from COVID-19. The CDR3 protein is CASSFRRGLAGTDTQYF. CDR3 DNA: TGTGCCAGCAGTTTCCGGAGAGGGCTAGCGGGAACAGATACGCAGTATTTT.